These 27 T cell receptor beta chains were all obtained from the same sample, sequenced in a study of blood T cell repertoires in COVID-19. The data were produced by immunoSEQ multiplex PCR, yet TCRdb's version contains in-frame clones alone and is incomplete. Of more than 300,000 clones in the sample, 91% were seen once. The sequencing sample was made of PBMCs or T cells enriched from blood (not recorded which). The receptors here all came from a woman in her 40s who had been exposed to COVID-19.

This clone showed up just once. This chain uses TRBV7-2 with TRBJ2-7; 10 bases map to TRBD2. Germline lookup yields CDR1 SGHTA and CDR2 FQGNSA. There are 15 residues in the CDR3. With V trimmed by 5 bases and J by 4 bases, 8 bases remained unmatched. The CDR3 nucleotides are TGTGCCAGCAGCCCCCGGACTAGCGGACCGTACGAGCAGTACTTC. Its protein product is CASSPRTSGPYEQYF.

The chain links TRBV2 to TRBJ2-5; 11 bases agree with TRBD1. V shed 3 bases, J shed 6 bases, and the junction held 6 bases outside the gene matches. There are 15 residues in the CDR3. Germline loops: CDR1 SNHLY, CDR2 FYNNEI. The CDR3 nucleotides read TGTGCCAGCAGTGAGCCCGGGACAGGGGGACAGACCCAGTACTTC. Amino acids: CASSEPGTGGQTQYF.

J is TRBJ2-3 and V is TRBV7-6; 7 bases fit TRBD2. Germline V gene sequence: CDR1 SGHVS, CDR2 FNYEAQ. There are 14 residues in the CDR3. V shed 8 bases, J shed 2 bases, and the junction held 7 bases outside the gene matches. CDR3 nucleotide sequence: TGTGCCAGCTGCGCGGGACTAAACACAGATACGCAGTATTTT. This translates into CASCAGLNTDTQYF.

The V and J genes are TRBV24-1 and TRBJ2-1; no reliable D call. The CDR3 is made up of 13 amino acids. The ends were cut back, 4 bases at V and 10 bases at J, with 13 bases in the middle. The germline CDR1 and CDR2 sequences are KGHDR and SFDVKD. DNA of the CDR3: TGTGCCACCAGTGACCCGGGTCTAAGGGAGCAGTTCTTC. As protein: CATSDPGLREQFF.

V usage is TRBV4-2 and J usage is TRBJ1-4; D call uncertain. The V gene lost 0 bases and the J gene lost 4 bases, with 12 bases spanning the gap. CDR3 length: 16 amino acids. Germline CDR1 and CDR2: LGHNA and YNFKEQ. CDR3 coding DNA: TGTGCCAGCAGCCAAGAAGCAGGAACCGTTAATGAAAAACTGTTTTTT. Amino acids: CASSQEAGTVNEKLFF.

V is TRBV18 and J is TRBJ1-2; D is perhaps TRBD1 (5 bases). This CDR3 spans 19 amino acids. V was shortened by 4 bases and J by 0 bases, with 24 bases between the two germline ends. From germline, CDR1 is KGHSH and CDR2 LQKENI. The CDR3 DNA sequence: TGTGCCAGCTCACTTCGGGACTCGAGGCCAGGGCTAGCTAACTATGGCTACACCTTC. It yields the protein CASSLRDSRPGLANYGYTF.

V and J are TRBV5-1 and TRBJ2-5; D is possibly TRBD1 (5 bases). CDR1 and CDR2 (germline): SGHRS, YFSETQ. The V and J ends lost 4 bases and 1 base respectively, with 11 bases between them. The CDR3 is 14 residues long. The CDR3 region has the DNA TGCGCCAGCAGCGCTCGACAGATCCAAGAGACCCAGTACTTC. The encoded protein is CASSARQIQETQYF.

The V call is TRBV6-5, the J call TRBJ1-4; TRBD1 matches at 7 bases. Per germline, CDR1 MNHEY and CDR2 SVGAGI. This CDR3 contains 14 residues. Trimming at V came to 5 bases and at J to 4 bases, leaving 4 bases not matched to a gene. This chain's CDR3 is CASSPGQLNEKLFF. The CDR3 DNA reads as TGTGCCAGCAGTCCGGGACAGCTTAATGAAAAACTGTTTTTT.

V is TRBV6-5 and J is TRBJ1-3; D might be TRBD1 (5 bases). Trimming cost V 6 bases and J 4 bases, with 13 bases left between them. The germline V gene encodes CDR1 MNHEY and CDR2 SVGAGI. The CDR3 is made up of 14 amino acids. The CDR3 loop reads CASSSKGLGNTIYF. In nucleotides, the CDR3 is TGTGCCAGCAGCTCGAAGGGGTTGGGAAACACCATATATTTT.

The V gene is TRBV12-2, the J gene TRBJ2-5; the DNA was not used to check the table's D call, TRBD1. TRBV12-2 counts as a pseudogene. The CDR3 has 14 amino acids. CDR3 nucleotides: TGTGCAAGTCGCTTAATACAGTTACAAGAGACCCAGTACTTC. Translating gives CASRLIQLQETQYF.

The chain uses TRBV27 and TRBJ1-2; D unclear. Trimming cost V 0 bases and J 1 base, with 12 bases left between them. Looked up from germline, CDR1 is MNHEY and CDR2 is SMNVEV (reference sequence). The CDR3 totals 16 residues. CDR3: CASSLSPLADNYGYTF. In nucleotides, the CDR3 is TGTGCCAGCAGTTTATCCCCGTTGGCAGATAACTATGGCTACACCTTC.

The chain joins TRBV9 to TRBJ1-1; 7 positions agree with TRBD1. Germline CDR1 and CDR2: SGDLS and YYNGEE. The J segment lost 1 base and the V segment lost 3 bases, leaving 6 bases of the junction unmatched. This CDR3 region has 15 residues. In nucleotides, the CDR3 is TGTGCCAGCAGCGATCCGGGACAGCCGAACACTGAAGCTTTCTTT. Its protein is CASSDPGQPNTEAFF.

On this clone itself: This sample includes further DNA sequences coding for the same CDR3. This chain connects TRBV18 to TRBJ1-3; the D is unclear. The V gene's germline CDR1 is KGHSH and CDR2 LQKENI. Trimming took 3 bases from V and 0 from J, leaving 6 bases between them. The CDR3 is 14 residues long. This chain's CDR3 is CASSPSVSGNTIYF. CDR3 in DNA: TGTGCCAGCTCACCCTCAGTCTCTGGAAACACCATATATTTT.

CDR3 amino acids: CASSWGTGADQPQHF. The CDR3 coding sequence is TGCGCCAGCAGCTGGGGGACAGGGGCGGATCAGCCCCAGCATTTT. V and J are TRBV5-1 and TRBJ1-5; TRBD1 matches 10 bases. The CDR3 is made up of 15 amino acids. Germline V gene sequence: CDR1 SGHRS, CDR2 YFSETQ. The J segment lost 5 bases and the V segment lost 3 bases, leaving 5 bases of the junction unmatched.

The rearrangement joins TRBV18 to TRBJ1-2, with D perhaps TRBD1 (5 bases). CDR3 length: 17 residues. The germline gives CDR1 KGHSH, CDR2 LQKENI. Trimming pared 1 base from V and 0 bases from J, leaving 15 bases between. For the CDR3, the DNA is TGTGCCAGCTCACCACTGACAGACACTGAACCTAACTATGGCTACACCTTC. Translation gives CASSPLTDTEPNYGYTF.

This CDR3 is CASSRQLNTEAFF. CDR3 coding DNA: TGTGCCAGCAGCCGACAGTTGAACACTGAAGCTTTCTTT. The chain carries TRBV12-3 or TRBV12-4 and TRBJ1-1; D perhaps matches TRBD1 (5 bases). The CDR3 covers 13 residues. Trimming shortened V by 6 bases and J by 0 bases, and 8 bases separated the two germline ends.

CDR3 nucleotide sequence: TGCGCCAGCAGCCCCCGCACGGGAACTGAAGCTTTCTTT. It is translated as CASSPRTGTEAFF. V usage is TRBV5-1 and J usage is TRBJ1-1; D is uncertain. V was trimmed by 4 bases and J by 5 bases, leaving 12 bases between them. CDR3 size: 13 residues. Germline CDR1 SGHRS, CDR2 YFSETQ.

Notes on this clone: Germline and junction disagree at one end, which may indicate a read error. J is TRBJ2-3 and V is TRBV5-1; D is unresolved. Germline lookup yields CDR1 SGHRS and CDR2 YFSETQ. The CDR3 is 13 amino acids. CDR3 residues: CATSAAVTDTQYF. The CDR3 DNA sequence: TGCGCCACCAGCGCGGCGGTCACAGATACGCAGTATTTT.

CDR3 coding DNA: TGCAGCGTTGAAGATGCCGGGTTGCAGTACTTC. Translated: CSVEDAGLQYF. The chain uses TRBV29-1 and TRBJ2-7; D remains ambiguous. CDR1 and CDR2 from the germline V gene are SQVTM and ANQGSEA. V was trimmed by 0 bases and J by 9 bases, leaving 9 bases between them. There are 11 residues in the CDR3.

The rearrangement joins TRBV27 to TRBJ1-3; 7 bases fit TRBD1. The CDR3 contains 14 residues. Germline V gene sequence: CDR1 MNHEY, CDR2 SMNVEV (reference sequence). The V segment lost 5 bases and the J segment 4 bases; nucleotides outside the gene matches: 5. The CDR3 DNA sequence: TGTGCCAGCAGTCATCACAGGGGAGGAAACACCATATATTTT. Protein product: CASSHHRGGNTIYF.

Written as DNA, the CDR3 is TGTGCCAGTAGTATAGCCCGGACAGGGTGGCCTGAAGCTTTCTTT. Encoded protein: CASSIARTGWPEAFF. The chain carries TRBV19 and TRBJ1-1; TRBD1 matches at 8 bases. Germline V lookup: CDR1 LNHDA, CDR2 SQIVND (reference sequence). This CDR3 spans 15 amino acids. V was clipped by 1 base and J by 6 bases; unmatched bases: 7.

DNA for the CDR3: TGTGCCAGCAGTTCCGAGCGAGAGACCCAGTACTTC. This gives the protein CASSSERETQYF. The genes are TRBV12-3 or TRBV12-4 and TRBJ2-5; D gene ambiguous. V lost 4 bases to trimming and J lost 4 bases, with 7 bases between them. The CDR3 is 12 residues long.

The chain joins TRBV11-3 to TRBJ1-3; 10 bases are shared with TRBD1. The germline gives CDR1 SGHNT, CDR2 YENEEA. This CDR3 is 16 amino acids long. Unmatched junction bases numbered 5, after V lost 4 bases and J lost 2 bases. This chain's CDR3 is CASSYRDRGTGNTIYF. The DNA for the CDR3 is TGTGCCAGCAGCTACCGGGACAGGGGAACTGGAAACACCATATATTTT.

DNA for the CDR3: TGCGCCAGCAGCTACCACTGGGACAGGGGGCTCTATGGCTACACCTTC. This codes for CASSYHWDRGLYGYTF. The chain combines TRBV5-1 with TRBJ1-2; the match to TRBD1 covers 12 bases. The CDR3 consists of 16 residues. V dropped 3 bases and J dropped 4; count of bases not matched to a gene: 7. The V gene's germline CDR1 is SGHRS and CDR2 YFSETQ.

V usage is TRBV3-1 (or the pseudogene TRBV3-2) and J usage is TRBJ1-1, with D unresolved. V lost 6 bases and J lost 9, with 17 bases in between. This CDR3 has 13 residues. Germline V gene data show CDR1 as LGHDT and CDR2 as YNNKEL (reference sequence). Here the CDR3 reads CASRPSDYYKAFF. The CDR3 DNA is TGTGCCAGCAGACCTTCCGACTACTATAAAGCTTTCTTT.

This clone appeared once. This chain joins TRBV5-6 and TRBJ1-2; TRBD1 is a possible D gene (5 bases). Trimming left V 5 bases short and J 0 bases short, with 20 bases between. There are 17 residues in the CDR3. CDR1 is SGHDT, CDR2 YYEEEE, per germline. The CDR3: CASSPGQRSLTNYGYTF. In nucleotides, the CDR3 is TGTGCCAGCAGTCCAGGACAAAGGTCCCTCACTAACTATGGCTACACCTTC.

This clone was seen once. This chain links TRBV4-1 with TRBJ2-3, with a possible D match to TRBD1 (6 bases). CDR1 is MGHRA, CDR2 YSYEKL, per germline. CDR3 length equals 15 residues. The V and J ends lost 4 bases and 4 bases respectively, with 15 bases between them. The chain's CDR3 is CASSRLTGPADTQYF. The DNA of the CDR3 is TGCGCCAGCAGCCGCCTAACAGGGCCCGCAGATACGCAGTATTTT.